This TCR beta chain originates from a study of blood T cells in healthy people across ages. Study-level findings and limits: It was held that diversity estimates obtained from one million T cells represented underestimates. More naive CD4+ cells and higher diversity marked long-lived donors relative to aged donors.

Samples each had at least 6 micrograms of total RNA extracted. Sample-barcoded 5' priming and a J-beta primer mix drove a second PCR of roughly 6 to 12 cycles. Each CDR3 protein gets one entry after TCRdb re-called the 5' RACE reads with MiXCR. The repertoire holds around 1,000,000 distinct CDR3 sequences, with 25% as singletons. For this clonotype: The antigen remains undetermined.

These data were likewise used in another study, on T cells of mothers and their children.

Sample: blood. The TCR was taken from a girl aged 2-9 years in good health.

The CDR3 nucleotides read TGCGCCAGCAGCCAAGATCTCACAGGGATAGCGGGGAGCACAGATACGCAGTATTTT. Protein product: CASSQDLTGIAGSTDTQYF. The V gene is TRBV4-1, the J gene TRBJ2-3; TRBD2 matches at 8 bases. Germline V CDR1 and CDR2: MGHRA, YSYEKL. The V gene end was trimmed by 0 bases and the J gene end by 0 bases; junction bases not matched to a gene: 11. This CDR3 has 19 residues.